This is a list of T cell receptor beta chains from one sample in a study of T cell repertoires in cytomegalovirus infection. TCRdb re-derived calls from the reads in MiXCR, one entry per CDR3 protein. The data show about 490,000 distinct CDR3 sequences, with around a quarter seen just once and 13% held by the top ten. The source material was PBMCs. The receptors come from a human donor in good health (CMV status not recorded). Some clones in this sample may be carry-over from other donors' samples. The CDR3 runs from the conserved cysteine through the conserved F or W. Fields, in order: CDR3 protein, CDR3 DNA, V gene, J gene, D gene, CDR3 length, clone size. A D gene is named only where the DNA matches it firmly. For some rows the clone size is stated as once, few or many, or as a class when expanded; others skip it.

CASRRETNEKLFF	TGTGCCAGCCGACGGGAAACCAATGAAAAACTGTTTTTT	TRBV5-5	TRBJ1-4	-	13	-
CASAPWRQARPAQYF	TGTGCCAGCGCGCCATGGAGACAAGCCCGTCCGGCGCAGTATTTT	TRBV6-2/TRBV6-3	TRBJ2-3	-	15	few
CASSSLQGPGTEAFF	TGTGCCAGCAGCTCATTACAGGGCCCTGGAACTGAAGCTTTCTTT	TRBV7-6	TRBJ1-1	-	15	few
CASSIRSGEILYF	TGTGCCAGTAGTATAAGGTCCGGGGAGATCCTGTACTTC	TRBV19	TRBJ2-4	-	13	-
CSASSGRNQPQHF	TGCAGTGCTAGTTCGGGGCGCAATCAGCCCCAGCATTTT	TRBV20-1	TRBJ1-5	-	13	-
CASSAAAWGGNQPQHF	TGTGCCAGCAGCGCAGCCGCGTGGGGTGGCAATCAGCCCCAGCATTTT	TRBV12-3/TRBV12-4	TRBJ1-5	-	16	many
CASSLGGSKETQYF	TGTGCCAGCAGCTTAGGGGGTTCGAAAGAGACCCAGTACTTC	TRBV7-2	TRBJ2-5	-	14	many
CASSLELAGAIEQFF	TGTGCCAGCAGCTTAGAACTAGCGGGAGCGATTGAGCAGTTCTTC	TRBV7-9	TRBJ2-1	TRBD2	15	-
CASSQGWRGGLGNEQFF	TGCGCCAGCAGCCAAGGGTGGAGAGGGGGCCTTGGGAATGAGCAGTTCTTC	TRBV4-3	TRBJ2-1	TRBD1	17	few
CSVTGSDSNQPQHF	TGCAGCGTTACCGGGTCCGATAGCAATCAGCCCCAGCATTTT	TRBV29-1	TRBJ1-5	-	14	-
CASSQDPSGTIWNYGYTF	TGCGCCAGCAGCCAAGATCCCTCAGGGACCATATGGAACTATGGCTACACCTTC	TRBV4-3	TRBJ1-2	-	18	-
CASSPVGTGTFNQPQHF	TGTGCCAGCAGTCCCGTGGGGACAGGGACCTTCAATCAGCCCCAGCATTTT	TRBV6-5	TRBJ1-5	TRBD1	17	once
CASAAGGPSNQPQHF	TGTGCCAGCGCGGCAGGGGGCCCGAGCAATCAGCCCCAGCATTTT	TRBV6-2/TRBV6-3	TRBJ1-5	TRBD1	15	-
CASSLDQGGSPLHF	TGTGCCAGCAGCTTAGACCAGGGCGGCTCACCCCTCCACTTT	TRBV7-6	TRBJ1-6	-	14	many
CASSPVIGTGMNTEAFF	TGTGCCAGCAGCCCTGTAATTGGGACAGGGATGAACACTGAAGCTTTCTTT	TRBV7-4	TRBJ1-1	TRBD1	17	-
CASSFIRNTGELFF	TGTGCCAGCAGCTTCATCCGGAACACCGGGGAGCTGTTTTTT	TRBV11-2	TRBJ2-2	-	14	many
CASSFNRRITDTQYF	TGTGCCAGCAGTTTTAACCGGCGGATCACAGATACGCAGTATTTT	TRBV28	TRBJ2-3	-	15	few
CASSHWTSGTDTQYF	TGTGCCAGCAGCCATTGGACTAGCGGCACAGATACGCAGTATTTT	TRBV14	TRBJ2-3	TRBD2	15	few
CASSPGTSGIHEQFF	TGTGCCAGCAGCCCGGGGACTAGCGGGATCCATGAGCAGTTCTTC	TRBV28	TRBJ2-1	TRBD2	15	few
CATSDPPGAGGKADTQYF	TGTGCCACCAGTGATCCCCCGGGAGCAGGGGGCAAGGCAGATACGCAGTATTTT	TRBV24-1	TRBJ2-3	TRBD1	18	few
CASTHGLAGVYEQYF	TGTGCCAGCACCCATGGACTAGCGGGAGTTTACGAGCAGTACTTC	TRBV11-2	TRBJ2-7	TRBD2	15	-
CATSRVGTDTQYF	TGTGCCACCAGCAGAGTCGGCACAGATACGCAGTATTTT	TRBV15	TRBJ2-3	-	13	few
CATSGGGGSLNTGELFF	TGTGCCACCAGCGGTGGAGGGGGCTCCTTGAACACCGGGGAGCTGTTTTTT	TRBV24-1	TRBJ2-2	-	17	-
CASSDPHRDHNYGYTF	TGTGCCAGCAGCGACCCCCACAGGGACCATAACTATGGCTACACCTTC	TRBV11-3	TRBJ1-2	-	16	many
CASSARGLVNVLTF	TGTGCCAGCAGCGCCAGGGGGCTTGTTAACGTCCTGACTTTC	TRBV27	TRBJ2-6	TRBD1	14	few
CASSLRLAGGLRTDTQYF	TGTGCCAGCAGCCTCAGACTAGCGGGAGGGCTACGCACAGATACGCAGTATTTT	TRBV7-8	TRBJ2-3	TRBD2	18	many
CASRRLAGRETQYF	TGTGCCAGCAGACGACTAGCGGGAAGGGAGACCCAGTACTTC	TRBV6-2/TRBV6-3	TRBJ2-5	TRBD2	14	-
CASSQDLGTGFRGYTF	TGCGCCAGCAGCCAAGATTTGGGGACAGGGTTTCGAGGCTACACCTTC	TRBV4-1	TRBJ1-2	TRBD1	16	once
CASSSSGRIDEQYF	TGTGCCAGCAGTTCTAGCGGGAGAATTGACGAGCAGTACTTC	TRBV6-5	TRBJ2-7	TRBD2	14	few
CASRERNYGYTF	TGTGCCAGCAGAGAACGTAACTATGGCTACACCTTC	TRBV28	TRBJ1-2	-	12	-
CASSQGEGQTQETQYF	TGTGCCAGCAGTCAGGGGGAGGGACAGACTCAAGAGACCCAGTACTTC	TRBV12-3/TRBV12-4	TRBJ2-5	-	16	few
CASSQPSGQRNEKLFF	TGTGCCAGCAGCCAACCATCCGGGCAGCGGAATGAAAAACTGTTTTTT	TRBV7-2	TRBJ1-4	-	16	few
CASSSRQGVGTDTQYF	TGTGCCAGCAGCTCCAGACAGGGGGTGGGCACAGATACGCAGTATTTT	TRBV7-9	TRBJ2-3	TRBD1	16	few
CASSPNGGLSNTGELFF	TGTGCCAGTAGCCCAAACGGGGGCCTCTCGAACACCGGGGAGCTGTTTTTT	TRBV19	TRBJ2-2	-	17	-
CASGLFITEQFF	TGTGCTAGTGGTTTGTTTATCACTGAGCAGTTCTTC	TRBV12-5	TRBJ2-1	-	12	many
CASSTDGGVTEAFF	TGTGCCAGTAGTACCGATGGGGGGGTCACTGAAGCTTTCTTT	TRBV19	TRBJ1-1	-	14	few
CASSLGASGDNEQFF	TGTGCCAGCAGCTTGGGGGCTAGCGGGGACAATGAGCAGTTCTTC	TRBV7-3	TRBJ2-1	TRBD2	15	few
CASSKQGLSDTQYF	TGTGCCAGCAGCAAACAGGGGCTGTCGGATACGCAGTATTTT	TRBV11-2	TRBJ2-3	TRBD1	14	once
CASSYRRLTTEAFF	TGTGCCAGCAGTTACCGCCGTCTAACCACTGAAGCTTTCTTT	TRBV6-2/TRBV6-3	TRBJ1-1	-	14	-
CASSPRSGGLAVYEQYF	TGTGCCAGCAGTCCCCGATCCGGGGGACTAGCGGTCTACGAGCAGTACTTC	TRBV27	TRBJ2-7	TRBD2	17	many
CASSQSVGFQYEQFF	TGCGCCAGCAGCCAATCAGTAGGTTTTCAATATGAGCAGTTCTTC	TRBV4-1	TRBJ2-1	-	15	many
CASSYRRTGGMDIQYF	TGTGCCAGCAGTTACCGGAGAACAGGGGGCATGGACATTCAGTACTTC	TRBV6-2/TRBV6-3	TRBJ2-4	TRBD1	16	-